The 2 T cell receptor beta chains below come from one sample, sequenced in a study of PD-L1 blockade in urothelial cancer. TCRdb's copy holds only in-frame clones and misses some; the assay was immunoSEQ multiplex PCR. The sample contains around 25,000 clones, around nine tenths of which appear only once. Here the sequenced sample was PBMCs, taken around atezolizumab (anti-PD-L1) treatment. Receptors were obtained from a man aged 50-59 years with urothelial cancer.

The chain carries TRBV28 and TRBJ2-3; D gene ambiguous. The CDR3 is 11 residues long. Germline CDR1 and CDR2: MDHEN and SYDVKM. The DNA for the CDR3 is TGTGCATTACGCCGAGGAAATACGCAGTATTTT. It is translated as CALRRGNTQYF.

The genes are TRBV7-9 and TRBJ1-1; TRBD1 agrees at 8 bases. CDR1 and CDR2 (germline): SEHNR, FQNEAQ (reference sequence). Losses at the gene ends were 2 bases for V and 5 bases for J; bases not matched to a gene: 13. This CDR3 region has 17 residues. CDR3 sequence: CASSLPQGASVRTEAFF. Here the CDR3 DNA reads TGTGCCAGCAGCTTACCTCAGGGGGCTTCTGTTAGGACTGAAGCTTTCTTT.